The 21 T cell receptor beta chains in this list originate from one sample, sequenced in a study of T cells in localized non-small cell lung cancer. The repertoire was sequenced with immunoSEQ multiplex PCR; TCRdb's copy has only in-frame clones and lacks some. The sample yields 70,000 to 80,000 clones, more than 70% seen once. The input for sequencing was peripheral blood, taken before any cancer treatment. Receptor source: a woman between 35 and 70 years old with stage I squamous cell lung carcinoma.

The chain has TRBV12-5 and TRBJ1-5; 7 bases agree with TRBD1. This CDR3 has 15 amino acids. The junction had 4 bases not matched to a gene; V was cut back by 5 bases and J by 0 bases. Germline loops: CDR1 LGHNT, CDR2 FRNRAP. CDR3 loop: CASGTGTDSNQPQHF. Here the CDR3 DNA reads TGTGCTAGTGGTACTGGGACAGATAGCAATCAGCCCCAGCATTTT.

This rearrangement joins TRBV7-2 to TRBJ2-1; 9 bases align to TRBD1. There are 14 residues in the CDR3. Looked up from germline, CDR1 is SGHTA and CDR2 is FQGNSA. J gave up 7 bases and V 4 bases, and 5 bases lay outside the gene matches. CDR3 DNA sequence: TGTGCCAGCAGCTCCGGACAGGGGAGGAATGAGCAGTTCTTC. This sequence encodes CASSSGQGRNEQFF.

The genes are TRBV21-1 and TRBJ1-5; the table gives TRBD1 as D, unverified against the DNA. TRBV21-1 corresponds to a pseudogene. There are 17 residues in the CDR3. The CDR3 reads CASSTKDRSYSNQPQHF. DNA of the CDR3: TGTGCCAGCAGCACAAAGGACAGGAGCTATAGCAATCAGCCCCAGCATTTT.

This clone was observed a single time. DNA of the CDR3: TGCGCCAGCAGCTTGGTGGCGACTAGCGGGGGAGAGACCCAGTACTTC. Its translation: CASSLVATSGGETQYF. The chain couples TRBV5-1 to TRBJ2-5; 12 bases are a match to TRBD2. The CDR3 is 16 residues long. CDR1 and CDR2 from the germline V gene are SGHRS and YFSETQ. J gave up 4 bases and V 0 bases, and 4 bases lay outside the gene matches.

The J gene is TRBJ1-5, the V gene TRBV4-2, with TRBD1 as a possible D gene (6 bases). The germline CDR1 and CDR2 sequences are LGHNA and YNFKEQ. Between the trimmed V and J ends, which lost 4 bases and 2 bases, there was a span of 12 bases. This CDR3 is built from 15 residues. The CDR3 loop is CASSPRAGGNQPQHF. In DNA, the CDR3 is TGTGCCAGCAGCCCCCGGGCAGGGGGCAATCAGCCCCAGCATTTT.

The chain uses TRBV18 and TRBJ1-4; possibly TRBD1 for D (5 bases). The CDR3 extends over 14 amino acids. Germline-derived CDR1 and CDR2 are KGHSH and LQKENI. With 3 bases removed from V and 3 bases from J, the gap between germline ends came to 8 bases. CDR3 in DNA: TGTGCCAGCTCACCGGGACGGGCTAATGAAAAACTGTTTTTT. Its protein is CASSPGRANEKLFF.

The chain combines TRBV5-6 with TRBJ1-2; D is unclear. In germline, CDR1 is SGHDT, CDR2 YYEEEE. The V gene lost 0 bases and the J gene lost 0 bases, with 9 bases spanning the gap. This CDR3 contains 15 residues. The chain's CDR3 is CASSLDWGSNYGYTF. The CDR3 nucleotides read TGTGCCAGCAGCTTGGACTGGGGATCTAACTATGGCTACACCTTC.

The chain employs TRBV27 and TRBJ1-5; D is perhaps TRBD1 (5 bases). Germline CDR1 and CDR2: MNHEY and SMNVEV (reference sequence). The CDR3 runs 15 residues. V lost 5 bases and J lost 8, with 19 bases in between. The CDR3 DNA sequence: TGTGCCAGCAGTGAGGGTCTCGGGGGTGCGGAGCCCCAGCATTTT. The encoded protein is CASSEGLGGAEPQHF.

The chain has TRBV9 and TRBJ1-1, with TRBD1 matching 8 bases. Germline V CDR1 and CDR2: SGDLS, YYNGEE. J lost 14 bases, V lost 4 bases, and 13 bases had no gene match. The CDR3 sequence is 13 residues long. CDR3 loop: CASSPDSYRGIFF. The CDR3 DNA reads TGTGCCAGCAGCCCAGATTCATACAGGGGGATCTTCTTT.

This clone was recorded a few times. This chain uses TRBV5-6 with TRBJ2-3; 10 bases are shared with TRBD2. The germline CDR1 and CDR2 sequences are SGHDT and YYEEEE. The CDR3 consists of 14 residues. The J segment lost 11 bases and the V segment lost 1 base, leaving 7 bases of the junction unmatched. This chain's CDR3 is CASSLLAGGPGQYF. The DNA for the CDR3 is TGTGCCAGCAGCTTGTTAGCGGGGGGTCCAGGGCAGTATTTT.

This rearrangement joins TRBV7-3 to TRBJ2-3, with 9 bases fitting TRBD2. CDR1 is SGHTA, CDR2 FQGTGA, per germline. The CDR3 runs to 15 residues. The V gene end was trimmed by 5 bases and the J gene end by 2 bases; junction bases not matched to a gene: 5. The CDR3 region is CASSPGTSTTDTQYF. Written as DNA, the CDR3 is TGTGCCAGCAGCCCGGGGACTAGCACCACAGATACGCAGTATTTT.

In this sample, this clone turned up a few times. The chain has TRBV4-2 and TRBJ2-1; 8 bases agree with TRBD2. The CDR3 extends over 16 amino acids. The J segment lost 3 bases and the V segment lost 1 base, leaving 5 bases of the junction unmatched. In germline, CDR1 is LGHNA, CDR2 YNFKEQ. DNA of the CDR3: TGTGCCAGCAGCCAAGGGACCGGGACTAGCTACAATGAGCAGTTCTTC. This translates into CASSQGTGTSYNEQFF.

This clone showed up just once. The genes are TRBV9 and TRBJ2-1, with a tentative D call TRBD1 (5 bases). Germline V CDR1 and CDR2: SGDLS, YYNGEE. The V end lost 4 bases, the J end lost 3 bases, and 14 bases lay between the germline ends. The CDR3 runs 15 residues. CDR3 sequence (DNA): TGTGCCAGCAGCCTATACCTCGACAGCTACAATGAGCAGTTCTTC. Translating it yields CASSLYLDSYNEQFF.

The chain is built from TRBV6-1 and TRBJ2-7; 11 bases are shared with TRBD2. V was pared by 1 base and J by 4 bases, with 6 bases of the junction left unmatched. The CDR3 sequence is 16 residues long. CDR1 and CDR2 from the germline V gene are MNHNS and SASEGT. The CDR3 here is CASSEVIAGGRYEQYF. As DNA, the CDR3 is TGTGCCAGCAGTGAAGTGATAGCGGGGGGGCGGTACGAGCAGTACTTC.

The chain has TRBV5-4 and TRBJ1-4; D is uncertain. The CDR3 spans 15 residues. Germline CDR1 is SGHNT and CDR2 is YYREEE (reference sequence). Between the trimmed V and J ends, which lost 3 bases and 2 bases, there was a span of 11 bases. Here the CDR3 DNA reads TGTGCCAGCAGCTCGGACGGACGGACTAATGAAAAACTGTTTTTT. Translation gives CASSSDGRTNEKLFF.

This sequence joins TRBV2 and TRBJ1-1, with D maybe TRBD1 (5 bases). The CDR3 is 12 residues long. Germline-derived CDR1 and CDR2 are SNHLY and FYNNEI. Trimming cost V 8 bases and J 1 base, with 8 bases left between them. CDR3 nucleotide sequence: TGTGCCAGCCAGGGACCGAACACTGAAGCTTTCTTT. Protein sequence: CASQGPNTEAFF.

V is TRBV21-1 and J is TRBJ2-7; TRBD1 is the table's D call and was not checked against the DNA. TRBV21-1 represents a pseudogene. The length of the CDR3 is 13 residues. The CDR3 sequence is CASSRQGSYEQYF. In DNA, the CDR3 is TGTGCCAGCAGCAGGCAGGGTAGCTACGAGCAGTACTTC.

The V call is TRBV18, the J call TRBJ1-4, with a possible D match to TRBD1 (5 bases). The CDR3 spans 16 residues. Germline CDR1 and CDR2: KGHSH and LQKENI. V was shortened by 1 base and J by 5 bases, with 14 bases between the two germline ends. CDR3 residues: CASSPRQTGPNEKLFF. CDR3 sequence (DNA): TGTGCCAGCTCACCACGGCAAACAGGCCCAAATGAAAAACTGTTTTTT.

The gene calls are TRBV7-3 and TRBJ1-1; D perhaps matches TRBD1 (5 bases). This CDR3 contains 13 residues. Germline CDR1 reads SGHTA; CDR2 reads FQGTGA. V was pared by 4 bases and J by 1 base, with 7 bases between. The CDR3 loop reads CASSSTGNTEAFF. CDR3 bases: TGTGCCAGCAGCTCAACAGGGAACACTGAAGCTTTCTTT.

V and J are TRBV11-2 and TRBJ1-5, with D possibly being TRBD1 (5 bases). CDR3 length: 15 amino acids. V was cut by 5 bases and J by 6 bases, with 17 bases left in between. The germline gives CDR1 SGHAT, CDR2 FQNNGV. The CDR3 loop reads CASSPDRYGVQPQHF. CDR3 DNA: TGTGCCAGCAGCCCTGACAGATATGGAGTTCAGCCCCAGCATTTT.

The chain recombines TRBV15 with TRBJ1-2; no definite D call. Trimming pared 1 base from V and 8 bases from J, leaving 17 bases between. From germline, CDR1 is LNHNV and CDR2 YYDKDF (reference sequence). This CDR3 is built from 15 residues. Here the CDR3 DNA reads TGTGCCACCAGCAGAGTGCCTGCCCCTTTGGGGGGCTACACCTTC. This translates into CATSRVPAPLGGYTF. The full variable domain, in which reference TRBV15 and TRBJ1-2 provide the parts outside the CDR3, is DAMVIQNPRYQVTQFGKPVTLSCSQTLNHNVMYWYQQKSSQAPKLLFHYYDKDFNNEADTPDNFQSRRPNTSFCFLDIRSPGLGDTAMYLCATSRVPAPLGGYTFGSGTRLTVV.